The rows below give T cell receptor beta chains drawn from one sample of a study of vaccination and CD4 T cells after COVID-19. MiXCR, applied by TCRdb to the PCR reads, yields one record per CDR3 protein. The data show some 13,000 distinct CDR3 sequences, under 45% seen once. Which antigens these TCRs recognize remains unknown. Sequencing input: CD4+ T cells from blood, cultured in vitro. Source of these receptors: a human donor who had recovered from COVID-19. The CDR3 runs from the conserved cysteine through the conserved F or W. Fields, in order: clone size, J gene, D gene, V gene, CDR3 protein, CDR3 DNA. D genes are given only for firm matches. Clone size is shown for a subset of rows, as once, few, many or a class of expanded clone.

clone_size: NA
j_call: TRBJ2-4
d_call: TRBD1
v_call: TRBV4-1
cdr3_aa: CASSLGQGQGEAKNIQYF
cdr3_nt: TGCGCCAGCAGCCTCGGACAGGGGCAAGGGGAGGCCAAAAACATTCAGTACTTC

clone_size: NA
j_call: TRBJ2-7
d_call: TRBD2
v_call: TRBV20-1
cdr3_aa: CSARGGRGSGRTSEQYF
cdr3_nt: TGCAGTGCTAGAGGGGGAAGAGGAAGCGGGAGAACTAGTGAGCAGTACTTC

clone_size: few
j_call: TRBJ2-3
d_call: TRBD1
v_call: TRBV7-8
cdr3_aa: CASSPGQGTDTQYF
cdr3_nt: TGTGCCAGCAGCCCAGGACAGGGCACAGATACGCAGTATTTT

clone_size: NA
j_call: TRBJ2-7
d_call: TRBD2
v_call: TRBV28
cdr3_aa: CASRPTSGLHEQYF
cdr3_nt: TGTGCCAGCAGACCGACTAGCGGGTTGCACGAGCAGTACTTC

clone_size: NA
j_call: TRBJ2-2
d_call: NA
v_call: TRBV7-9
cdr3_aa: CASSRSHTGELFF
cdr3_nt: TGTGCCAGCAGCCGTTCCCACACCGGGGAGCTGTTTTTT

clone_size: NA
j_call: TRBJ2-3
d_call: TRBD1
v_call: TRBV7-8
cdr3_aa: CASSSIPGQGTDTQYF
cdr3_nt: TGTGCCAGCAGCTCGATTCCGGGACAGGGAACAGATACGCAGTATTTT

clone_size: NA
j_call: TRBJ1-1
d_call: TRBD1
v_call: TRBV7-2
cdr3_aa: CASSLRTGTNTEAFF
cdr3_nt: TGTGCCAGCAGCTTAAGGACAGGGACGAACACTGAAGCTTTCTTT

clone_size: few
j_call: TRBJ2-3
d_call: NA
v_call: TRBV20-1
cdr3_aa: CSASQIISSADTQYF
cdr3_nt: TGCAGTGCTAGTCAGATAATTTCATCGGCAGATACGCAGTATTTT

clone_size: medium-sized
j_call: TRBJ1-2
d_call: TRBD1
v_call: TRBV6-1
cdr3_aa: CASSRAGTGNGYTF
cdr3_nt: TGTGCCAGCAGTCGCGCCGGGACAGGGAATGGCTACACCTTC

clone_size: NA
j_call: TRBJ1-1
d_call: NA
v_call: TRBV6-1
cdr3_aa: CASLGLRNTEAFF
cdr3_nt: TGTGCCAGCTTAGGGCTGAGGAACACTGAAGCTTTCTTT

clone_size: NA
j_call: TRBJ1-1
d_call: NA
v_call: TRBV30
cdr3_aa: CAWSIYRGLGTEAFF
cdr3_nt: TGTGCCTGGAGTATTTATAGAGGTCTCGGCACTGAAGCTTTCTTT

clone_size: few
j_call: TRBJ2-7
d_call: TRBD2
v_call: TRBV7-8
cdr3_aa: CASSLGLAGVLREQYF
cdr3_nt: TGTGCCAGCAGCTTAGGACTAGCGGGAGTACTTCGCGAGCAGTACTTC

clone_size: NA
j_call: TRBJ2-3
d_call: NA
v_call: TRBV6-1
cdr3_aa: CASSVSGLFGDTQYF
cdr3_nt: TGTGCCAGCAGTGTCTCAGGTTTGTTCGGAGATACGCAGTATTTT

clone_size: NA
j_call: TRBJ2-5
d_call: NA
v_call: TRBV12-3/TRBV12-4
cdr3_aa: CASSPNRQGGETQYF
cdr3_nt: TGTGCCAGCAGTCCGAACAGACAGGGAGGGGAGACCCAGTACTTC

clone_size: NA
j_call: TRBJ2-1
d_call: TRBD2
v_call: TRBV12-3/TRBV12-4
cdr3_aa: CASRDGTSGWNEQFF
cdr3_nt: TGTGCCAGCAGAGACGGGACTAGCGGGTGGAATGAGCAGTTCTTC

clone_size: medium-sized
j_call: TRBJ1-5
d_call: NA
v_call: TRBV6-7
cdr3_aa: CASSYFNAGTQNQPQHF
cdr3_nt: TGTGCCAGCAGTTACTTCAATGCCGGGACACAGAATCAGCCCCAGCATTTT

clone_size: NA
j_call: TRBJ2-1
d_call: TRBD1
v_call: TRBV28
cdr3_aa: CASPPVRTGAYNEQFF
cdr3_nt: TGTGCCAGCCCCCCCGTAAGGACAGGAGCCTACAATGAGCAGTTCTTC

clone_size: few
j_call: TRBJ2-1
d_call: NA
v_call: TRBV24-1
cdr3_aa: CATEGLQSSYNEQFF
cdr3_nt: TGTGCCACCGAGGGACTCCAAAGTTCCTACAATGAGCAGTTCTTC

clone_size: few
j_call: TRBJ2-7
d_call: NA
v_call: TRBV5-1
cdr3_aa: CASSSTAGTYEQYF
cdr3_nt: TGCGCCAGCAGCTCCACGGCCGGTACCTACGAGCAGTACTTC

clone_size: NA
j_call: TRBJ2-7
d_call: TRBD2
v_call: TRBV28
cdr3_aa: CASSLLADTYEQYF
cdr3_nt: TGTGCCAGCAGTTTACTAGCGGATACCTACGAGCAGTACTTC

clone_size: NA
j_call: TRBJ2-2
d_call: TRBD1
v_call: TRBV2
cdr3_aa: CASSRGQRTGELFF
cdr3_nt: TGTGCCAGCAGCAGGGGGCAAAGAACCGGGGAGCTGTTTTTT

clone_size: NA
j_call: TRBJ2-1
d_call: TRBD1
v_call: TRBV28
cdr3_aa: CASSLSGTGGSNEQFF
cdr3_nt: TGTGCCAGCAGTTTATCCGGGACAGGGGGCAGTAATGAGCAGTTCTTC

clone_size: few
j_call: TRBJ1-5
d_call: TRBD1
v_call: TRBV2
cdr3_aa: CASMGTGYQPQHF
cdr3_nt: TGTGCCAGCATGGGGACAGGGTATCAGCCCCAGCATTTT

clone_size: few
j_call: TRBJ2-2
d_call: NA
v_call: TRBV20-1
cdr3_aa: CSARDFNSGTNTGELFF
cdr3_nt: TGCAGTGCTAGAGATTTTAACAGCGGTACGAACACCGGGGAGCTGTTTTTT

clone_size: few
j_call: TRBJ1-1
d_call: TRBD1
v_call: TRBV6-1
cdr3_aa: CASRQGANTEAFF
cdr3_nt: TGTGCCAGCAGACAGGGGGCGAACACTGAAGCTTTCTTT

clone_size: few
j_call: TRBJ2-7
d_call: TRBD1
v_call: TRBV5-1
cdr3_aa: CASSLIGQGADEQYF
cdr3_nt: TGCGCCAGCAGCCTCATCGGTCAGGGGGCCGACGAGCAGTACTTC